This is a list of T cell receptor beta chains from one sample in a study of T-cell reconstitution after alpha-beta-depleted transplantation in children. TCRdb used MiXCR to reprocess the PCR reads, holding one entry per CDR3 protein. The sample lists around 340,000 distinct CDR3 sequences, roughly 13% occurring once. The specimen was PBMCs, collected from the stem cell graft. These receptors all come from a human donor who donated a stem cell graft to a child with Fanconi anemia. Each CDR3 is given with its conserved first and last residue. D genes are given only for firm matches. Expanded clones get a size class; other rows say once, few or many, or leave the size out.

TRBV4-3,.,.,TRBJ1-6,TGCGCCAGCAGCCAAGTTTCGGGGTTGACTTCACCCCTCCACTTT,CASSQVSGLTSPLHF
TRBV27,many,TRBD1,TRBJ2-4,TGTGCCAGCAGTACCAGGACAGGGGCCAAAAACATTCAGTACTTC,CASSTRTGAKNIQYF
TRBV6-1,few,TRBD2,TRBJ2-3,TGTGCCAGCAGCCCCCAACCGGGACTAGTGAGTGCATTT,CASSPQPGLVSAF
TRBV4-3,.,.,TRBJ2-2,TGCGCCAGCAGCCAAGATAGCCGGGGGGCCGTCGGGGAGCTGTTTTTT,CASSQDSRGAVGELFF
TRBV5-1,.,.,TRBJ1-1,TGCGCCAGCAGCTCGGACTTCCCAAGCACTGAAGCTTTCTTT,CASSSDFPSTEAFF
TRBV5-1,few,.,TRBJ1-2,TGCGCCAGCAGCTTGGTAGGCACGGCGGCCTATGGCTACACCTTC,CASSLVGTAAYGYTF
TRBV15,many,TRBD1,TRBJ2-5,TGTGCCACCAGCATCAGGGGGTACGGGGCCCAGTACTTC,CATSIRGYGAQYF
TRBV20-1,many,.,TRBJ1-5,TGCAGTGCTAGCCTGTGGGGCCAGAGCAATCAGCCCCAGCATTTT,CSASLWGQSNQPQHF
TRBV29-1,few,.,TRBJ1-2,TGCAGCGTTGATGATCGGGGGCTCTATGGCTACACCTTC,CSVDDRGLYGYTF
TRBV7-2,few,TRBD2,TRBJ2-3,TGTGCCAGCAGCTTCCAGCGGGGTACGGATACGCAGTATTTT,CASSFQRGTDTQYF
TRBV15,.,TRBD2,TRBJ2-3,TGTGCCACCAGCAGAGTTAGCGGGGGTGGTACAGATACGCAGTATTTT,CATSRVSGGGTDTQYF
TRBV5-5,few,.,TRBJ1-5,TGTGCCAGCGGGCGGGGCAATCAGCCCCAGCATTTT,CASGRGNQPQHF
TRBV27,many,.,TRBJ2-2,TGTGCCAGCAGCCTGACGGGGACCGGGGAGCTGTTTTTT,CASSLTGTGELFF
TRBV5-1,.,TRBD1,TRBJ1-2,TGCGCCAGCAGCCAACATGAGACAGGGACCTATGGCTACACCTTC,CASSQHETGTYGYTF
TRBV5-1,.,.,TRBJ2-1,TGCGCCAGCAGCTCATTTTTAGGACAGCCGGAGCAGTTCTTC,CASSSFLGQPEQFF
TRBV4-2,.,.,TRBJ1-5,TGTGCCAGCAGCCAAGATCAAAACCTAGGGCCCCAGCATTTT,CASSQDQNLGPQHF
TRBV5-6,few,.,TRBJ1-2,TGTGCCAGCAGCCCCTATTTGCCAGGTGATGGCTACACCTTC,CASSPYLPGDGYTF
TRBV12-3/TRBV12-4,many,TRBD1,TRBJ1-2,TGTGCCAGCAGTCCCAGTGCAGGGGGAAACTATGGCTACACCTTC,CASSPSAGGNYGYTF
TRBV9,.,.,TRBJ2-1,TGTGCCAGCAGCGTAGCTGGCAACCCAAATGAGCAGTTCTTC,CASSVAGNPNEQFF
TRBV18,few,.,TRBJ2-7,TGTGCCAGCTCACCAGCAGCCTACGAGCAGTACTTC,CASSPAAYEQYF
TRBV25-1,many,.,TRBJ1-1,TGTGCCAGCACTCGACAAGCTGAAGCTTTCTTT,CASTRQAEAFF
TRBV6-1,many,.,TRBJ1-5,TGTGCCAGCAGAGACGGACAGTTGAATCAGCCCCAGCATTTT,CASRDGQLNQPQHF
TRBV20-1,.,.,TRBJ1-2,TGCAGTGCTAGAGCTACGGGACTCTATGGCTACACCTTC,CSARATGLYGYTF
TRBV7-2,many,.,TRBJ2-1,TGTGCCAGCAGCTTAGGCCGGTACAGCCCAGACTATGAGCAGTTCTTC,CASSLGRYSPDYEQFF
TRBV2,.,.,TRBJ1-5,TGTGCCAGCAGTGAAGTATCGGCTAATCAGCCCCAGCATTTT,CASSEVSANQPQHF
TRBV4-1,.,TRBD2,TRBJ2-3,TGCGCCAGCAGCCAACTAGCGGGGCGCACAGATACGCAGTATTTT,CASSQLAGRTDTQYF
TRBV6-4,many,.,TRBJ2-3,TGTGCCAGCAGAAGGTCGACGGGGGAAGATACGCAGTATTTT,CASRRSTGEDTQYF
TRBV5-1,few,TRBD2,TRBJ2-1,TGCGCCAGCAGCTTGGAAGCTAGCGGGGGTTTCAATGAGCAGTTCTTC,CASSLEASGGFNEQFF
TRBV20-1,.,TRBD1,TRBJ2-3,TGCAGTGCTGGAATCGGGACAGGGCTGACAGATACGCAGTATTTT,CSAGIGTGLTDTQYF
TRBV10-3,many,.,TRBJ1-4,TGTGCCATCAGCCGGGATTGGGGTGAAAAACTGTTTTTT,CAISRDWGEKLFF
TRBV7-2,.,TRBD2,TRBJ2-1,TGTGCCAGCAGTTGGGAGGGGTTGAATGAGCAGTTCTTC,CASSWEGLNEQFF
TRBV7-9,few,.,TRBJ1-6,TGTGCCAGCAGCTTAGGCGGAGTTCCGAATTCACCCCTCCACTTT,CASSLGGVPNSPLHF
TRBV9,many,.,TRBJ1-1,TGTGCCAGCAGCTTAAGCAGGGCTTCAAGCGAAGCTTTCTTT,CASSLSRASSEAFF